This TCR beta chain was obtained from a study of blood T cell repertoires in COVID-19. Looked up from germline, CDR1 is SGHNT and CDR2 is YYREEE (reference sequence). Trimming cost V 4 bases and J 6 bases; bases outside gene matches: 20. CDR3 length: 18 amino acids. Clones were sequenced by immunoSEQ multiplex PCR, and TCRdb holds only the in-frame ones, with some missing. The sample carries approximately 37,000 clones, about 85% recorded once. The TCR originated in a man between 50 and 59 years old in a cohort sampled during active COVID-19. J is TRBJ2-5 and V is TRBV5-4, with TRBD2 matching over 8 bases. The sequenced material came from peripheral blood. The CDR3 nucleotides are TGTGCCAGCAGCCACCTGGGGCGGGGGGCCGGGGCCGGACAGACCCAGTACTTC. This codes for CASSHLGRGAGAGQTQYF. Filled out from reference TRBV5-4 and TRBJ2-5, the complete variable domain reads ETGVTQSPTHLIKTRGQQVTLRCSSQSGHNTVSWYQQALGQGPQFIFQYYREEENGRGNFPPRFSGLQFPNYSSELNVNALELDDSALYLCASSHLGRGAGAGQTQYFGPGTRLLVL.